A selection of T cell receptor beta chains follows, all from one sample in a study of regulatory T cells in long-lasting Graves disease. Each CDR3 protein is one row after TCRdb ran MiXCR on the multiplex PCR reads. This table has hundreds of thousands of distinct CDR3 sequences, around 16% appearing once. These same records also appear under a second study, on T cells in Graves' hyperthyroidism and ophthalmopathy.

Sequenced material: peripheral blood mononuclear cells (PBMCs), taken at new diagnosis, from a patient treated with antithyroid drugs. The source is a woman aged 35 to 49 with Graves disease. CDR3s include the opening cysteine and the closing phenylalanine or tryptophan. A D gene is named only where the DNA matches it firmly. A row's size may be missing; if present it is once, few, many or a size class.

TRBV7-9	-	many	TRBJ2-6	CASRPINSGANVLTF	TGTGCCAGCAGACCGATAAACTCTGGGGCCAACGTCCTGACTTTC
TRBV3-1	-	many	TRBJ2-2	CASSPAWGHGELFF	TGTGCCAGCAGCCCAGCTTGGGGGCACGGGGAGCTGTTTTTT
TRBV27	-	few	TRBJ1-1	CASSFRTAIGNTEAFF	TGTGCCAGCAGTTTCCGGACAGCGATAGGGAACACTGAAGCTTTCTTT
TRBV28	-	many	TRBJ1-1	CASSPLDSVNTEAFF	TGTGCCAGTTCCCCCCTGGACAGCGTGAACACTGAAGCTTTCTTT
TRBV29-1	TRBD2	-	TRBJ2-3	CSVSSGRALTDTQYF	TGCAGCGTCTCTAGCGGGAGGGCCCTAACAGATACGCAGTATTTT
TRBV14	-	many	TRBJ1-6	CASSQGSLLYNSPLHF	TGTGCCAGCAGCCAAGGCAGTCTGTTGTATAATTCACCCCTCCACTTT
TRBV4-1	-	-	TRBJ1-5	CASSQERGRGSANQPQHF	TGCGCCAGCAGCCAAGAAAGGGGCCGTGGCAGCGCCAATCAGCCCCAGCATTTT
TRBV11-2	-	many	TRBJ2-3	CASSLNENVRDTQYF	TGTGCCAGCAGCTTAAACGAAAACGTGAGGGATACGCAGTATTTT
TRBV29-1	-	many	TRBJ1-5	CSVGNSNQPQHF	TGCAGCGTCGGGAATAGCAATCAGCCCCAGCATTTT
TRBV11-2	TRBD2	many	TRBJ2-1	CATTGTSGTANEQFF	TGTGCCACTACCGGGACTAGCGGAACTGCCAATGAGCAGTTCTTC
TRBV5-1	-	few	TRBJ1-5	CASSFGSAPKINSNQPQHF	TGCGCCAGCAGCTTTGGGTCAGCACCCAAAATTAATAGCAATCAGCCCCAGCATTTT
TRBV2	-	many	TRBJ1-1	CASSVARNQDTEAFF	TGTGCCAGCAGTGTTGCGAGGAACCAGGACACTGAAGCTTTCTTT
TRBV6-2/TRBV6-3	-	few	TRBJ2-7	CASSSKLGGDYEQYF	TGTGCCAGCAGCTCTAAACTAGGCGGGGACTACGAGCAGTACTTC
TRBV28	-	-	TRBJ2-3	CASSLGAGQPLKSYTDTQYF	TGTGCCAGCAGTTTGGGCGCTGGGCAGCCGCTAAAATCCTACACAGATACGCAGTATTTT
TRBV19	TRBD1	few	TRBJ1-2	CASSIGTGSNYGYTF	TGTGCCAGTAGTATAGGGACAGGGTCTAACTATGGCTACACCTTC
TRBV6-5	TRBD2	many	TRBJ2-7	CASSYSSSGPSYEQYF	TGTGCCAGCAGTTACTCTTCTAGCGGACCATCCTACGAGCAGTACTTC
TRBV11-2	TRBD1	many	TRBJ2-5	CASSSDLDRTGETQYF	TGTGCCAGCAGCTCGGACTTGGACCGGACAGGGGAGACCCAGTACTTC
TRBV5-6	TRBD2	few	TRBJ2-1	CASSSQTSGSLNEQFF	TGTGCCAGCAGCTCACAGACTAGCGGTAGCCTCAATGAGCAGTTCTTC
TRBV7-8	TRBD1	few	TRBJ2-2	CASSLFRDRGNTGELFF	TGTGCCAGCAGCTTGTTCCGGGACAGGGGAAACACCGGGGAGCTGTTTTTT
TRBV9	TRBD2	many	TRBJ2-1	CASSDGRYNEQFF	TGTGCCAGCAGCGACGGGAGGTACAATGAGCAGTTCTTC
TRBV5-8	-	many	TRBJ2-1	CASSPDYGSYNEQFF	TGTGCCAGCAGCCCCGACTATGGCTCCTACAATGAGCAGTTCTTC
TRBV6-5	TRBD1	few	TRBJ2-4	CASSSSDRGSLAFLAKNIQYF	TGTGCCAGCAGTTCCTCTGACAGGGGATCCCTAGCGTTCCTAGCCAAAAACATTCAGTACTTC
TRBV19	TRBD1	few	TRBJ2-1	CASSIDRDSYNEQFF	TGTGCCAGTAGTATAGATCGGGACAGCTACAATGAGCAGTTCTTC
TRBV20-1	TRBD1	-	TRBJ2-3	CSATSLPPRTGDTDTQYF	TGCAGTGCTACTTCATTACCTCCCCGGACAGGGGACACAGATACGCAGTATTTT
TRBV28	-	many	TRBJ2-2	CASSLLDTGELFF	TGTGCCAGCAGTTTATTGGACACCGGGGAGCTGTTTTTT
TRBV14	-	-	TRBJ1-1	CASSQEGEWAEAFF	TGTGCCAGCAGCCAAGAGGGAGAGTGGGCTGAAGCTTTCTTT
TRBV5-6	-	-	TRBJ2-3	CASSSGTVADTQYF	TGTGCCAGCAGCTCCGGGACTGTAGCAGATACGCAGTATTTT
TRBV28	-	many	TRBJ2-7	CASSLKGHEQYF	TGTGCCAGCAGCCTCAAAGGGCACGAGCAGTACTTC
TRBV28	-	many	TRBJ2-5	CASSLRSEVVQTQYF	TGTGCCAGCAGTTTAAGGTCCGAAGTCGTGCAGACCCAGTACTTC